This TCR beta chain comes out of a study of read filtering for tumor transcriptome and immune sequencing. This library used around 400 ng RNA and molecular barcoded adaptors spanning alpha/delta and beta/gamma chains. TCRdb reanalysed the reads using MiXCR and keeps one entry per CDR3 protein. Altogether 15,000 to 20,000 distinct CDR3 sequences are present, about 20% being singletons, with the ten largest covering less than 25%. Germline CDR1 is SGHTA and CDR2 is FQGNSA. Trimming shortened V by 7 bases and J by 11 bases, and 14 bases separated the two germline ends. This CDR3 contains 11 residues. Study-level points and caveats: In IR-seq, single-read clonotypes were roughly 80% of clonotypes but approximately 3.5% of reads.

Turning to this clonotype: Antigen specificity is unknown.

The clonotype was recovered from a donor aged 40 or older with multiple myeloma. V usage is TRBV7-2 and J usage is TRBJ1-1, with TRBD1 as a possible D gene (6 bases). Sequencing used a population of CD138-negative cells sorted from bone marrow. CDR3: CASTGGHRAFF. The DNA of the CDR3 is TGTGCCAGCACCGGGGGGCATAGGGCTTTCTTT. The variable domain in full, completed from reference TRBV7-2 and TRBJ1-1, reads GAGVSQSPSNKVTEKGKDVELRCDPISGHTALYWYRQSLGQGLEFLIYFQGNSAPDKSGLPSDRFSAERTGGSVSTLTIQRTQQEDSAVYLCASTGGHRAFFGQGTRLTVV.